This TCR beta chain was found in a study of T cell responses to AZD1222 COVID-19 vaccine. Regarding this clone: The antigen is undetermined.

V was clipped by 4 bases and J by 6 bases; unmatched bases: 3. CDR1 and CDR2 from the germline V gene are SGHRS and YFSETQ. This CDR3 has 13 residues. Assay used: immunoSEQ multiplex PCR; TCRdb lists only in-frame clones, some missing. The table has over 120,000 clones, 85% to 95% seen once. The study's findings and limits: Possibly, clonal diversity was underestimated; donors were largely white British and included more females. Across spike, vaccine-associated CD4 TCRs were found, dominant at 160-218 and 743-854.

The chain links TRBV5-1 to TRBJ2-3, with 9 bases lining up with TRBD1. Sequencing was performed on peripheral blood, taken 28 days after the second AZD1222 dose. The TCR sequence derives from an adult who received the AZD1222 COVID-19 vaccine. DNA of the CDR3: TGCGCCAGCAGCCAGGACAGGGGTGATACGCAGTATTTT. It translates to CASSQDRGDTQYF.